This T cell receptor beta chain was identified during a study of shared clonotypes between healthy human individuals. The repertoire was sequenced with immunoSEQ multiplex PCR; TCRdb's copy has only in-frame clones and lacks some. The table shows fewer than 550,000 clones, with roughly 79% occurring only once. Germline V CDR1 and CDR2: LNHDA, SQIVND (reference sequence). The CDR3 totals 15 residues. V lost 7 bases and J lost 0; bases outside the gene matches: 5. Input material: PBMCs. The V gene is TRBV19, the J gene TRBJ2-1; 8 nucleotides agree with TRBD2. The clonotype originates from a woman between 35 and 50 years old in good health. Some clones in this sample may be carry-over from other donors' samples. Written as DNA, the CDR3 is TGTGCCAGTAAAGGCGGGAGGAGCTCCTACAATGAGCAGTTCTTC. As protein: CASKGGRSSYNEQFF.